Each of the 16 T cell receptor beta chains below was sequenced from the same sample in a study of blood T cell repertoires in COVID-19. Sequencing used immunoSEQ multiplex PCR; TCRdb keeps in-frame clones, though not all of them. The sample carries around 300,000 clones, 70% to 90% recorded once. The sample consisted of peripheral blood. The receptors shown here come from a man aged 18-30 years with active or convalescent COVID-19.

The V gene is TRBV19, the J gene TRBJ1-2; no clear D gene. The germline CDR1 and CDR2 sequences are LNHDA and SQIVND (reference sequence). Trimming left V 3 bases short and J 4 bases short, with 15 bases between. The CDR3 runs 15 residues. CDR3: CASSMIEEGAYGYTF. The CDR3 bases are TGTGCCAGTAGTATGATCGAGGAGGGAGCCTATGGCTACACCTTC.

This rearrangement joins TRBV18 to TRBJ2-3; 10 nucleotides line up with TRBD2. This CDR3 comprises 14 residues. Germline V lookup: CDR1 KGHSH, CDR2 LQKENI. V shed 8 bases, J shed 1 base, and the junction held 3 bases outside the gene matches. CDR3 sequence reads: CASLAGDGTDTQYF. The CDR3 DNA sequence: TGTGCCAGCCTAGCGGGGGATGGCACAGATACGCAGTATTTT.

Here the CDR3 DNA reads TGTGCCAGCAGTGACTCGACTAGCGGGGGGGATACGCAGTATTTT. This encodes CASSDSTSGGDTQYF. The chain joins TRBV6-4 to TRBJ2-3; 13 positions agree with TRBD2. Trimming removed 0 bases from V and 6 bases from J; junction bases left unmatched: 0. The CDR3 is 15 amino acids. Per the germline V gene, CDR1 is MRHNA and CDR2 is SNTAGT.

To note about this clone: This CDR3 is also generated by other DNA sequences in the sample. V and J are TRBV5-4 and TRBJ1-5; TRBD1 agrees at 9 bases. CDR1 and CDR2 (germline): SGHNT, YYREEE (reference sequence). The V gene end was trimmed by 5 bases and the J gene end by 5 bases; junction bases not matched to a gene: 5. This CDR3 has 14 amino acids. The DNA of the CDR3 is TGTGCCAGCAGTAAGGGACAGGGTGATCAGCCCCAGCATTTT. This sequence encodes CASSKGQGDQPQHF.

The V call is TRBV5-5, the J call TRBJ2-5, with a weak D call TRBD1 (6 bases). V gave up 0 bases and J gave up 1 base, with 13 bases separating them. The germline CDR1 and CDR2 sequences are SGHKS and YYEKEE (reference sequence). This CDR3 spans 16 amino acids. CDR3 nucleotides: TGTGCCAGCAGCTTGGGGACAGACCTTCTCCAAGAGACCCAGTACTTC. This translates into CASSLGTDLLQETQYF.

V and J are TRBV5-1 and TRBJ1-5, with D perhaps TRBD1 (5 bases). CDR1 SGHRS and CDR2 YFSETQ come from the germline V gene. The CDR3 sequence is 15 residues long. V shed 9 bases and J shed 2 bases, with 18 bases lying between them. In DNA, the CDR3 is TGCGCCACCCCCTTTGGGGGAGGCGGCAATCAGCCCCAGCATTTT. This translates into CATPFGGGGNQPQHF.

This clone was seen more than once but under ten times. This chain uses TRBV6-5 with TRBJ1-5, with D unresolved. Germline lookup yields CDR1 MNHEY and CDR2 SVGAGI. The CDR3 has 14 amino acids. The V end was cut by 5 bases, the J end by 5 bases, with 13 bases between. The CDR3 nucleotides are TGTGCCAGCAGTATGTCTAGAGCCTATCAGCCCCAGCATTTT. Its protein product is CASSMSRAYQPQHF.

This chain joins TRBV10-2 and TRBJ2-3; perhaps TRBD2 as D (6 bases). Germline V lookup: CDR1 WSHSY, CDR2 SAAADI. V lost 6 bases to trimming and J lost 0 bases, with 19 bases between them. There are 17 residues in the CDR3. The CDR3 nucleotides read TGCGCCAGCAGGGCGGGATCTGGCTTGAAAAGCACAGATACGCAGTATTTT. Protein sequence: CASRAGSGLKSTDTQYF.

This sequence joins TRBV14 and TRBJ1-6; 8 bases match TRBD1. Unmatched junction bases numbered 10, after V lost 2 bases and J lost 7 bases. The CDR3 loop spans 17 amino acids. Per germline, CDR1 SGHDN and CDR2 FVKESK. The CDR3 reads CASSQLYRGARNSPLHF. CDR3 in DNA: TGTGCCAGCAGCCAACTCTACAGGGGGGCGAGAAATTCACCCCTCCACTTT.

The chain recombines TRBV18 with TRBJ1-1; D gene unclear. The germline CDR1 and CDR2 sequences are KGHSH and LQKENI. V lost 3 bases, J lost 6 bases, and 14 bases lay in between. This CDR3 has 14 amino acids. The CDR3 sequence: CASSPASRGAEAFF. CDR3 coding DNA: TGTGCCAGCTCACCCGCCAGCCGGGGTGCTGAAGCTTTCTTT.

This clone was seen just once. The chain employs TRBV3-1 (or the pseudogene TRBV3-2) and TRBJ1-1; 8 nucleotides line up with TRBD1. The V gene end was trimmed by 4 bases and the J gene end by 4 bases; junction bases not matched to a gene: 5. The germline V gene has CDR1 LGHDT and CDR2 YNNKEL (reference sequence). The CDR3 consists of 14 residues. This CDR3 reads CASSPATGATEAFF. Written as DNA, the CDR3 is TGTGCCAGCAGCCCAGCGACAGGGGCCACTGAAGCTTTCTTT.

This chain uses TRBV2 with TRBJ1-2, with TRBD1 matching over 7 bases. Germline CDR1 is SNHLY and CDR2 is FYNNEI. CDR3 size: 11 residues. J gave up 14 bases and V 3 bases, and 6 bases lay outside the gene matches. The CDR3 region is CASSDAGTVTF. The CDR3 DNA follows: TGTGCCAGCAGTGACGCCGGGACAGTGACCTTC.

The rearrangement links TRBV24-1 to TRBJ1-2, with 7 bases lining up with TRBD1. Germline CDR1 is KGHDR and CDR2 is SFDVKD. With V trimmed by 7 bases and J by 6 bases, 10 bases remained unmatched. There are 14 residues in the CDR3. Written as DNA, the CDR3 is TGTGCCACCAGGGGGACCGGGACAGAGGATGGCTACACCTTC. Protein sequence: CATRGTGTEDGYTF.

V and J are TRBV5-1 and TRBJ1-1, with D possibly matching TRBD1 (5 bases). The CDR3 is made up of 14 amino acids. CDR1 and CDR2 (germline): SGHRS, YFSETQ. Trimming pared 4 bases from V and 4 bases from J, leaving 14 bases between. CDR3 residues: CASSVEDGGTEAFF. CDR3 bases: TGCGCCAGCAGCGTGGAAGACGGGGGCACTGAAGCTTTCTTT.

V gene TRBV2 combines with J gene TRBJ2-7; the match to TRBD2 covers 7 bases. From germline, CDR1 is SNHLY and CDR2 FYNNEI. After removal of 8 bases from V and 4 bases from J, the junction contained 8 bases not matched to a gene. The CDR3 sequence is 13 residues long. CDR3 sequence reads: CASWGGRGYEQYF. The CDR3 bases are TGTGCCAGCTGGGGGGGGAGAGGGTACGAGCAGTACTTC.

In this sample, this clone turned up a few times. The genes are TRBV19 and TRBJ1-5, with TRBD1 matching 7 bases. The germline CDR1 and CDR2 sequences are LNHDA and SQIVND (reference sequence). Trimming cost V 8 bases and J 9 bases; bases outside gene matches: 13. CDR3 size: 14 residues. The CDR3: CASHDRAYKGPQHF. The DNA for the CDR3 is TGTGCCAGTCATGACAGGGCTTACAAGGGGCCCCAGCATTTT.